This TCR beta chain stems from a study of CD8+CD57+ T cells in acquired aplastic anemia. The study profiled TCR beta VDJ and CDR3 using genomic DNA as template. TCRdb re-derived calls from the reads in MiXCR, one entry per CDR3 protein. The repertoire includes around 430,000 distinct CDR3 sequences, around 30% of them detected once, and less than 1% sits in the top ten. Individuals selected for sequencing had exhibited CD8+CD57+ cell expansion on flow cytometry. Patients were treatment-naive when blood was sampled. Trimming took 6 bases from V and 3 from J, leaving 11 bases between them. Germline V CDR1 and CDR2: SGHTA, FQGNSA. This CDR3 comprises 13 residues.

The sample was sorted CD4+, CD8+, or CD8+CD57+ T cells (not recorded which) from PBMCs. The rearrangement links TRBV7-2 to TRBJ2-5; D uncertain. The clonotype comes from a human donor with aplastic anemia. The CDR3 DNA reads as TGTGCCAGCAGTTACGGCCTGAAAGAGACCCAGTACTTC. Translated, it gives CASSYGLKETQYF.